The present T cell receptor (beta chain) was sequenced within a study of T cell responses to AZD1222 COVID-19 vaccine. Study-level information: It was second doses at about 4 or about 12 weeks that were pooled.

Study-level results: Sampling that yielded the repertoires occurred only after the peak T cell response. Epitopes outside B.1.351 and B.1.1.7 mutated regions reportedly drew nearly half of spike TCRs. White British ancestry dominated among donors, who included more females, and clonal diversity was possibly underestimated.

Notes on this clone: What it recognizes is unknown.

Germline V gene data show CDR1 as KGHSH and CDR2 as LQKENI. CDR3 length: 15 amino acids. V lost 1 base, J lost 1 base, and 10 bases lay in between. TCRdb's copy holds only in-frame clones and misses some; the assay was immunoSEQ multiplex PCR. The table lists approximately 90,000 clones, approximately 90% of them singletons. This clonotype was obtained from an adult in good health. The material was peripheral blood, obtained on day 0 of AZD1222 vaccination. The V and J genes are TRBV18 and TRBJ2-5; the D is unclear. The CDR3: CASSPHHGSQETQYF. The CDR3 coding sequence is TGTGCCAGCTCACCACATCACGGGTCCCAAGAGACCCAGTACTTC.